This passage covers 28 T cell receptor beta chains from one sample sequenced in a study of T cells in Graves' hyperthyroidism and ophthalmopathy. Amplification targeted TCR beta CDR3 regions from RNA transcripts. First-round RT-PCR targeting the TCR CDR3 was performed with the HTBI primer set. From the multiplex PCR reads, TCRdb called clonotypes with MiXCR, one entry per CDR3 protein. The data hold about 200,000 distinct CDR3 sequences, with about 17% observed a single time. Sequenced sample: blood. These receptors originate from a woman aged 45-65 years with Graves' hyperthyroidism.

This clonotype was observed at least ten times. CDR3 bases: TGTGCCAGCAGCTGGTTTGGACAGGCGGGATACGAGCAGTACTTC. It yields the protein CASSWFGQAGYEQYF. The rearrangement links TRBV13 to TRBJ2-7; TRBD1 might be the D (7 bases). Trimming stripped 4 bases from V and 4 bases from J, with 17 bases between. CDR3 length: 15 amino acids. Per the germline V gene, CDR1 is PRHDT and CDR2 is FYEKMQ (reference sequence). Combining the CDR3 with reference TRBV13 and TRBJ2-7 gives the whole variable domain AAGVIQSPRHLIKEKRETATLKCYPIPRHDTVYWYQQGPGQDPQFLISFYEKMQSDKGSIPDRFSAQQFSDYHSELNMSSLELGDSALYFCASSWFGQAGYEQYFGPGTRLTVT.

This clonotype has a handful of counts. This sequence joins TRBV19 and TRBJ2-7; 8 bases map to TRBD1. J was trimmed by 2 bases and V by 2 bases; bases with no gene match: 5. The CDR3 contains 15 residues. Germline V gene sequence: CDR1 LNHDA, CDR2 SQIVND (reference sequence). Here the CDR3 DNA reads TGTGCCAGTAGTATAAAACAGGGGGAAACCTACGAGCAGTACTTC. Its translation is CASSIKQGETYEQYF.

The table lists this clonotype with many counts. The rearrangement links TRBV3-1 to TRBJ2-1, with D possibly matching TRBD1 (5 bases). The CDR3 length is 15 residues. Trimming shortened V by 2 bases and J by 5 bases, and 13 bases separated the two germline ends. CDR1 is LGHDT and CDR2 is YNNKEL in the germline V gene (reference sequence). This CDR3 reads CASSQYPLGDNEQFF. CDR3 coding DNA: TGTGCCAGCAGCCAATATCCCTTAGGGGACAATGAGCAGTTCTTC.

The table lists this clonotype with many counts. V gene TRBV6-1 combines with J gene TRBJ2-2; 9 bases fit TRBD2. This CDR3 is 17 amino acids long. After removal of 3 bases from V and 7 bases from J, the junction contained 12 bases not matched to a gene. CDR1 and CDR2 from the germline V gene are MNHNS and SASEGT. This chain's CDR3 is CASSDRRASGNGGELFF. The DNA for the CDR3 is TGTGCCAGCAGTGACCGACGGGCTAGCGGGAATGGCGGGGAGCTGTTTTTT.

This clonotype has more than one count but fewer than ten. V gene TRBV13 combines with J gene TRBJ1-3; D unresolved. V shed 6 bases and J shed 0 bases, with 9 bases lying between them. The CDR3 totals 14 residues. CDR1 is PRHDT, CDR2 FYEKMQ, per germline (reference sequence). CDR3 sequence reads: CASREFSSGNTIYF. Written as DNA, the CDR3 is TGTGCCAGCAGGGAGTTCTCCTCTGGAAACACCATATATTTT.

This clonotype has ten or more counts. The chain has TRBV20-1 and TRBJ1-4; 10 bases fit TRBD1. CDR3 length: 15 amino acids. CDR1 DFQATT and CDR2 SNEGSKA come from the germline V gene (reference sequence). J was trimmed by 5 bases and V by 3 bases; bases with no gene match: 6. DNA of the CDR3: TGCAGTGCTAGCACCGGACAGGGGGGGAATGAAAAACTGTTTTTT. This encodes CSASTGQGGNEKLFF.

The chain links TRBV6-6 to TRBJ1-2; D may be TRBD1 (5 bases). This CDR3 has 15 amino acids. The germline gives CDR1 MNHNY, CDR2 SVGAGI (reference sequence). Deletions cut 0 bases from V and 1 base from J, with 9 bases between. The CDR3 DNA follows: TGTGCCAGCAGTTACTCGGGGACCGATAACTATGGCTACACCTTC. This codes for CASSYSGTDNYGYTF.

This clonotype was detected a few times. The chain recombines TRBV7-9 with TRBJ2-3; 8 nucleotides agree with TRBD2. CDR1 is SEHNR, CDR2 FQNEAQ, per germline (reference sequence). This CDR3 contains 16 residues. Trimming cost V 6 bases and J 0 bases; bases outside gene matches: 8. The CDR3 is CASRSLAGFSTDTQYF. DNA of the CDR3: TGTGCCAGCAGATCGTTAGCGGGATTTAGCACAGATACGCAGTATTTT.

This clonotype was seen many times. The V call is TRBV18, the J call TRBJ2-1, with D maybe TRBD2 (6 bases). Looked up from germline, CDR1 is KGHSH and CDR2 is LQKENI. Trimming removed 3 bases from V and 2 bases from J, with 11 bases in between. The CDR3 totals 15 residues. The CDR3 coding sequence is TGTGCCAGCTCACCTAGCGGCAACACCTACAATGAGCAGTTCTTC. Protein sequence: CASSPSGNTYNEQFF.

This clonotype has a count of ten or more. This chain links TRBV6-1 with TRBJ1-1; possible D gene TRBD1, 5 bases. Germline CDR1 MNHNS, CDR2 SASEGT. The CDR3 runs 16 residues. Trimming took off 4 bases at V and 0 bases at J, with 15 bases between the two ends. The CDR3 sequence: CASSVRAGTLNTEAFF. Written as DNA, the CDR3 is TGTGCCAGCAGTGTTCGAGCCGGGACCCTGAACACTGAAGCTTTCTTT.

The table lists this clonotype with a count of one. CDR3 sequence reads: CASSVDQGPNEQYF. CDR3 in DNA: TGTGCCAGCAGCGTAGACCAGGGCCCGAACGAGCAGTACTTC. V gene TRBV9 combines with J gene TRBJ2-7; D is possibly TRBD1 (5 bases). V lost 0 bases to trimming and J lost 5 bases, with 12 bases between them. Looked up from germline, CDR1 is SGDLS and CDR2 is YYNGEE. This CDR3 comprises 14 residues.

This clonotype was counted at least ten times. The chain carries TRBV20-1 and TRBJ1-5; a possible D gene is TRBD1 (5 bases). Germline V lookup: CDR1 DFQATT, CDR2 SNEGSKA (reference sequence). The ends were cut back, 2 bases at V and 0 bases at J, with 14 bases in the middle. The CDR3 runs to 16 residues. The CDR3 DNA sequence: TGCAGTGCTAGAAAACGGGGGGGTAATAGCAATCAGCCCCAGCATTTT. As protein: CSARKRGGNSNQPQHF.

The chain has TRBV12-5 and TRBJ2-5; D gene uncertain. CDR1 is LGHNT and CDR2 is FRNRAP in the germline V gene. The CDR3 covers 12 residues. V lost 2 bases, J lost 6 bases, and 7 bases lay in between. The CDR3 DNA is TGTGCTAGTGGTTTGCTTGGGAAGACCCAGTACTTC. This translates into CASGLLGKTQYF. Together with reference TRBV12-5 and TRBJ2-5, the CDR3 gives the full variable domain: DARVTQTPRHKVTEMGQEVTMRCQPILGHNTVFWYRQTMMQGLELLAYFRNRAPLDDSGMPKDRFSAEMPDATLATLKIQPSEPRDSAVYFCASGLLGKTQYFGPGTRLLVL.

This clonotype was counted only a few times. The CDR3 sequence is CASSLRGNFAGNTIYF. CDR3 sequence (DNA): TGTGCCAGCAGCTTAAGGGGTAACTTCGCTGGAAACACCATATATTTT. The chain joins TRBV7-2 to TRBJ1-3; a possible D gene is TRBD1 (5 bases). CDR3 size: 16 residues. Germline V gene data show CDR1 as SGHTA and CDR2 as FQGNSA. Trimming stripped 2 bases from V and 2 bases from J, with 13 bases between. The variable domain in full, completed from reference TRBV7-2 and TRBJ1-3, reads GAGVSQSPSNKVTEKGKDVELRCDPISGHTALYWYRQSLGQGLEFLIYFQGNSAPDKSGLPSDRFSAERTGGSVSTLTIQRTQQEDSAVYLCASSLRGNFAGNTIYFGEGSWLTVV.

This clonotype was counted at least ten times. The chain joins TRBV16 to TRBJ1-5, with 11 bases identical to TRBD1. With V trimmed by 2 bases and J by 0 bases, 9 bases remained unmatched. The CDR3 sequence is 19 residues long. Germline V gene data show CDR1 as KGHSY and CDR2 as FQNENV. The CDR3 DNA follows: TGTGCCAGCAGCCAAAAACCGGGACAGGGGGGTTCTAGCAATCAGCCCCAGCATTTT. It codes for CASSQKPGQGGSSNQPQHF. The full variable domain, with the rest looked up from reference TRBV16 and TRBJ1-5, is GEEVAQTPKHLVRGEGQKAKLYCAPIKGHSYVFWYQQVLKNEFKFLISFQNENVFDETGMPKERFSAKCLPNSPCSLEIQATKLEDSAVYFCASSQKPGQGGSSNQPQHFGDGTRLSIL.

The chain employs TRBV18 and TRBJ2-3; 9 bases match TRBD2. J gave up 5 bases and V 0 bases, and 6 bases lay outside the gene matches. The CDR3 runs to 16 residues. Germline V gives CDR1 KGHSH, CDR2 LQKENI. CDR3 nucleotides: TGTGCCAGCTCACCACCGTCCGGACTAGCGATAGATACGCAGTATTTT. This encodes CASSPPSGLAIDTQYF.

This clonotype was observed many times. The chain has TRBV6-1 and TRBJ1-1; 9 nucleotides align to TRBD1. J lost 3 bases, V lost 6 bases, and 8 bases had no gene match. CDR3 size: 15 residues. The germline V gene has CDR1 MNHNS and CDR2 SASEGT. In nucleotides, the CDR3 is TGTGCCAGCAGCGAGACAGGGGGACGAGACACTGAAGCTTTCTTT. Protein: CASSETGGRDTEAFF.

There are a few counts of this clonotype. The CDR3 spells CASSQEWTSQDNEQFF. CDR3 coding DNA: TGCGCCAGCAGCCAAGAATGGACTAGCCAGGACAATGAGCAGTTCTTC. This chain connects TRBV4-1 to TRBJ2-1; TRBD2 aligns across 8 bases. V gave up 0 bases and J gave up 5 bases; unmatched junction bases: 6. The CDR3 is 16 residues long. From germline, CDR1 is MGHRA and CDR2 YSYEKL.

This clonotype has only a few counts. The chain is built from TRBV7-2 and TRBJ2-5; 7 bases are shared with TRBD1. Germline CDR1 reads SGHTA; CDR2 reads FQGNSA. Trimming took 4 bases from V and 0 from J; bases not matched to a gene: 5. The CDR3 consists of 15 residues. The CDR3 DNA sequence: TGTGCCAGCAGCTCCGGGACAGCTAACCAAGAGACCCAGTACTTC. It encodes CASSSGTANQETQYF. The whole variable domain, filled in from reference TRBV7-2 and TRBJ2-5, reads GAGVSQSPSNKVTEKGKDVELRCDPISGHTALYWYRQSLGQGLEFLIYFQGNSAPDKSGLPSDRFSAERTGGSVSTLTIQRTQQEDSAVYLCASSSGTANQETQYFGPGTRLLVL.

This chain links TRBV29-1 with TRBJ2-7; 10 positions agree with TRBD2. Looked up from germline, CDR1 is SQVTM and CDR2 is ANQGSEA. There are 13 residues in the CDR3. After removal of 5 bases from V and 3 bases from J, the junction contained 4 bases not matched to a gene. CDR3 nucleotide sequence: TGCAGCGTTTCTAGCGGGAGAGGCTACGAGCAGTACTTC. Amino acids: CSVSSGRGYEQYF.

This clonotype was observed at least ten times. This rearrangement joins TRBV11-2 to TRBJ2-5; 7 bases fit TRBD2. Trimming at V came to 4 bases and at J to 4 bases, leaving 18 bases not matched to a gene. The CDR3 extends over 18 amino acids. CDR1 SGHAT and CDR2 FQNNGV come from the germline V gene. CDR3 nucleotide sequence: TGTGCCAGCAGCTACGGGGGTGTAGCGGGCCTCCAAATAGAGACCCAGTACTTC. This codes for CASSYGGVAGLQIETQYF.

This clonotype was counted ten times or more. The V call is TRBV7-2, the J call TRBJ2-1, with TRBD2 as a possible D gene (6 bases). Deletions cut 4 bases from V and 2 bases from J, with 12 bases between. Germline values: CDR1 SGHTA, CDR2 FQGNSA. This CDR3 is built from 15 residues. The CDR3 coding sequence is TGTGCCAGCAGCTCTCCTCGCGGGGCCTACAATGAGCAGTTCTTC. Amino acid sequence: CASSSPRGAYNEQFF.

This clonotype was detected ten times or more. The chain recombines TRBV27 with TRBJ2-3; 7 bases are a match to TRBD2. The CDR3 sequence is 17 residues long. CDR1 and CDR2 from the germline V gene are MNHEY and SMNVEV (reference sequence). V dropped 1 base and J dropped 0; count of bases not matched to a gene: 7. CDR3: CASSLLGRGASTDTQYF. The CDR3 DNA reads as TGTGCCAGCAGTTTATTGGGGAGGGGAGCTAGCACAGATACGCAGTATTTT.

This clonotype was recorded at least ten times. DNA for the CDR3: TGTGCCAGCAGTATAGGGACAGGGACTGAAGCTTTCTTT. Its translation is CASSIGTGTEAFF. The chain uses TRBV12-3 or TRBV12-4 and TRBJ1-1; 9 bases match TRBD1. CDR3 length equals 13 residues. V dropped 5 bases and J dropped 5; count of bases not matched to a gene: 3.

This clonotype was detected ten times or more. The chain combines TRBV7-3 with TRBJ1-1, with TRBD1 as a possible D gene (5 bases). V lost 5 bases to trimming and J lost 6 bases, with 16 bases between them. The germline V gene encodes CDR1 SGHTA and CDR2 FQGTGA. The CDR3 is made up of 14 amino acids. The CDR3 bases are TGTGCCAGCAGCCCATCGGGACCGACGGCTGAAGCTTTCTTT. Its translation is CASSPSGPTAEAFF.

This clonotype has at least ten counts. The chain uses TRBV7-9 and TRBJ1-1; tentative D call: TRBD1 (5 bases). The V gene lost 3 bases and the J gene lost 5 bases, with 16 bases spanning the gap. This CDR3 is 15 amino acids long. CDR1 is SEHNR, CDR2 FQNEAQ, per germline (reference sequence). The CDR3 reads CASSLKTDPGTEAFF. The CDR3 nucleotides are TGTGCCAGCAGCTTGAAGACAGACCCGGGAACTGAAGCTTTCTTT.

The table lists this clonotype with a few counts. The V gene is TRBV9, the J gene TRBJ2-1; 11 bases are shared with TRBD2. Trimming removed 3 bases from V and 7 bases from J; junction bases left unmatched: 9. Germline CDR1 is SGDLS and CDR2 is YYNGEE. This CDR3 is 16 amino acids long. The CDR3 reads CASSAPLAGGSNEQFF. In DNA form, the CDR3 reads TGTGCCAGCAGCGCGCCGTTAGCGGGGGGGTCTAATGAGCAGTTCTTC.

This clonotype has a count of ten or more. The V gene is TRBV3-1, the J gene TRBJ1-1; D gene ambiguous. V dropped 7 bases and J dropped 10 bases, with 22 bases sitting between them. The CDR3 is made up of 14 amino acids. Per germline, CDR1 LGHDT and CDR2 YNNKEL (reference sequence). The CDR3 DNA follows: TGTGCCAGCACCTTAACGGGCCTCCGAGGAGGAGCTTTCTTT. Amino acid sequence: CASTLTGLRGGAFF.